Below are 10 T cell receptor beta chains sequenced from a single sample in a study of chemoradiotherapy in HPV16-positive cancers. Some clones are missing from TCRdb's copy, which holds only in-frame ones; the method was immunoSEQ multiplex PCR. The table lists 4,000 to 6,000 clones, around 90% of them singletons. The sequencing here drew on tumor tissue, taken from a patient who underwent chemoradiotherapy. The receptors were gathered from a human donor with HPV-associated anogenital cancer.

The rearrangement joins TRBV9 to TRBJ1-3; TRBD1 matches 8 bases. This CDR3 contains 16 residues. Germline CDR1 is SGDLS and CDR2 is YYNGEE. The J segment lost 2 bases and the V segment lost 3 bases, leaving 7 bases of the junction unmatched. CDR3 DNA sequence: TGTGCCAGCAGCGCCAGACAGGGGAGTACTGGAAACACCATATATTTT. This codes for CASSARQGSTGNTIYF.

The chain links TRBV7-2 to TRBJ1-6; weak D call: TRBD1 (5 bases). CDR1 is SGHTA, CDR2 FQGNSA, per germline. V was pared by 4 bases and J by 10 bases, with 23 bases between. The CDR3 covers 17 residues. CDR3 nucleotides: TGTGCCAGCAGCTCACGGTTGACAGCCTCCTTCGAATCACCCCTCCACTTT. Translated: CASSSRLTASFESPLHF.

This rearrangement joins TRBV6-5 to TRBJ2-7, with 8 bases lining up with TRBD2. CDR3 length: 14 amino acids. Trimming at V came to 6 bases and at J to 0 bases, leaving 4 bases not matched to a gene. CDR1 MNHEY and CDR2 SVGAGI come from the germline V gene. As DNA, the CDR3 is TGTGCCAGCAGAGTAGCGGGGAGCTCCTACGAGCAGTACTTC. Amino acid sequence: CASRVAGSSYEQYF.

The gene calls are TRBV30 and TRBJ2-6; D not resolved. V was shortened by 3 bases and J by 8 bases, with 11 bases between the two germline ends. CDR1 GTSNPN and CDR2 SVGIG come from the germline V gene (reference sequence). The CDR3 is 13 residues long. Written as DNA, the CDR3 is TGTGCCTGGAGATCCTCTCGGACCAACGTCCTGACTTTC. As protein: CAWRSSRTNVLTF.

The CDR3 DNA reads TGTGCCAGTGGTTATCGAAATGCTTTCTTT. This gives the protein CASGYRNAFF. The chain combines TRBV19 with TRBJ1-1; no firm D call. CDR3 size: 10 residues. Per germline, CDR1 LNHDA and CDR2 SQIVND (reference sequence). V shed 8 bases and J shed 11 bases, with 12 bases lying between them.

The chain recombines TRBV4-1 with TRBJ2-5, with D tentatively TRBD2 (7 bases). V gave up 4 bases and J gave up 4 bases, with 10 bases separating them. The CDR3 covers 13 residues. Germline lookup yields CDR1 MGHRA and CDR2 YSYEKL. The CDR3 coding sequence is TGCGCCAGCAGCCCGCGGGGGCTAGAGACCCAGTACTTC. Translated: CASSPRGLETQYF.

The V and J genes are TRBV10-1 and TRBJ1-1; 7 nucleotides line up with TRBD1. This CDR3 region has 13 residues. The trim removed 3 bases at V and 8 bases at J, leaving 6 bases unmatched. Germline CDR1 and CDR2: WNHNN and SYGVQD (reference sequence). This CDR3 reads CASSDTTGYEAFF. In DNA, the CDR3 is TGCGCCAGCAGTGACACGACAGGGTACGAAGCTTTCTTT.

The chain has TRBV11-2 and TRBJ1-2; D unresolved. CDR3 length: 16 residues. Germline V lookup: CDR1 SGHAT, CDR2 FQNNGV. V was shortened by 1 base and J by 8 bases, with 20 bases between the two germline ends. The CDR3 loop is CASSLGPAASRMGYTF. As DNA, the CDR3 is TGTGCCAGCAGCTTAGGTCCGGCAGCCTCGCGCATGGGCTACACCTTC.

The chain joins TRBV19 to TRBJ2-1, with 9 bases lining up with TRBD2. The CDR3 totals 18 residues. Trimming cost V 5 bases and J 7 bases; bases outside gene matches: 18. Germline lookup yields CDR1 LNHDA and CDR2 SQIVND (reference sequence). CDR3 amino acids: CASSSRGASGRLGNEQFF. CDR3 DNA sequence: TGTGCCAGTAGTTCCCGGGGGGCAAGCGGGAGGTTGGGAAATGAGCAGTTCTTC.

The chain uses TRBV25-1 and TRBJ1-2, with D perhaps TRBD1 (5 bases). CDR1 and CDR2 (germline): MGHDK, SYGVNS. V shed 3 bases and J shed 4 bases, with 9 bases lying between them. There are 13 residues in the CDR3. The CDR3 nucleotides read TGTGCCAGCAGTGATCGGGGACTCTATGGCTACACCTTC. Residues: CASSDRGLYGYTF.